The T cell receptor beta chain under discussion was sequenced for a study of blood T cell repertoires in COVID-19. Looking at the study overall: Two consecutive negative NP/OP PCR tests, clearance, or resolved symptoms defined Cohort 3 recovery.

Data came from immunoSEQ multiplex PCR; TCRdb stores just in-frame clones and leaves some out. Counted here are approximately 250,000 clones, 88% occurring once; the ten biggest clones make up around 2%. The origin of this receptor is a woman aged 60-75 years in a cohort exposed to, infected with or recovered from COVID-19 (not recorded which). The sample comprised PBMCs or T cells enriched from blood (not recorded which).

The chain's CDR3 is CASSSGQGAPRYEQYF. Here the CDR3 DNA reads TGTGCCAGCAGTTCGGGACAGGGGGCTCCCCGGTACGAGCAGTACTTC. The chain carries TRBV28 and TRBJ2-7; 12 positions match TRBD1. CDR3 length: 16 amino acids. Germline CDR1 is MDHEN and CDR2 is SYDVKM. V was clipped by 4 bases and J by 4 bases; unmatched bases: 8.